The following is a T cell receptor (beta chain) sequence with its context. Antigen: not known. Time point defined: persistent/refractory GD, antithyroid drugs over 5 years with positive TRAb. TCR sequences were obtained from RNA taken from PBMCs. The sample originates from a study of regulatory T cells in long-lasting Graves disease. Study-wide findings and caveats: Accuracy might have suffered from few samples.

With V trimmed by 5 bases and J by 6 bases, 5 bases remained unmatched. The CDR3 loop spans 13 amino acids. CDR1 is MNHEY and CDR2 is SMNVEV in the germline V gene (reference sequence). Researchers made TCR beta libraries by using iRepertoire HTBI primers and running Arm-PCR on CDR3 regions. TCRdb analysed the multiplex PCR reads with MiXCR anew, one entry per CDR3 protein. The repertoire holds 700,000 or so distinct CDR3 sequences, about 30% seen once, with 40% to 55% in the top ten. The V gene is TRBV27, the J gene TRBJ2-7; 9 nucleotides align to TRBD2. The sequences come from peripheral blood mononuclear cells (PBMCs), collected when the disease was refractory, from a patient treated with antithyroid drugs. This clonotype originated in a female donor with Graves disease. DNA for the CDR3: TGTGCCAGCAGTCCCCCTAGCGGGATCGAGCAGTACTTC. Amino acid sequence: CASSPPSGIEQYF.